This TCR beta chain was profiled in a study of post-analysis software for immune sequencing data. Whole-study context: Disease trajectories encompassed relapsing-remitting, secondary progressive and progressive-relapsing multiple sclerosis.

The J segment lost 5 bases and the V segment lost 3 bases, leaving 15 bases of the junction unmatched. CDR3 length: 18 residues. Per the germline V gene, CDR1 is SGHTA and CDR2 is FQGNSA. The library was made from cDNA and included unique molecular identifiers. Using its own MiXCR run on the PCR reads, TCRdb lists one record per CDR3 protein. The profile shows over 250,000 distinct CDR3 sequences, 36% of them singletons. On this clonotype: Its antigen is as yet unknown.

Whole-study results and caveats: Those samples that were prepared in the same batch co-clustered strongly by F measure. The five TRBV segments detected at higher frequency in patients than in controls included TRBV5-6, TRBV5-1 and TRBV20-1. Among multiple sclerosis patients, normalized Chao1 diversity was significantly below that of controls.

This TCR was sampled from a girl between 5 and 17 years old with multiple sclerosis. This chain connects TRBV7-2 to TRBJ2-5; 10 bases agree with TRBD2. Sequenced material: blood. The DNA for the CDR3 is TGTGCCAGCAGCTTGAGGACTAGCGGCCCAACGCGGCGGGAGACCCAGTACTTC. Residues: CASSLRTSGPTRRETQYF. Full variable domain (remainder filled in from reference TRBV7-2 and TRBJ2-5): GAGVSQSPSNKVTEKGKDVELRCDPISGHTALYWYRQSLGQGLEFLIYFQGNSAPDKSGLPSDRFSAERTGGSVSTLTIQRTQQEDSAVYLCASSLRTSGPTRRETQYFGPGTRLLVL.